Sequencing of this TCR beta chain was carried out in a study of shared clonotypes between healthy human individuals (dated by TCRdb to the early 2020s). Study-level background: Three men and two women, aged 18 to 49 years, made up the cohort. For each donor, three plates each were used for CD4 naive and CD4 memory, two plates were used for CD8 naive, and one plate was used for CD8 memory. To estimate repertoire size and how much clonotypes are shared between individuals, the study performed deep sequencing of blood TCR repertoires from a handful of healthy adults. To increase sequencing depth and limit assay-specific biases, TCR repertoire library preparation and sequencing were carried out by different laboratories using diverse techniques. Per donor, leukapheresis produced somewhere between about 0.9 and 10 billion PBMCs.

TCR CDR3 regions were amplified from genomic DNA by multiplex PCR using the deep immunoSEQ assay. Extracted genomic DNA from each cell subset was spread evenly across all wells of several immunoSEQ 96-well plates, with each plate serving as a replicate. For sorted subsets, approximately 200 ng of genomic DNA, equivalent to some 30,000 T cell genomes, went into each replicate PCR. Purified libraries were quantified with a Qubit 3.0 fluorometer, sized on a Bioanalyzer 2100, and re-quantified with the KAPA Library Quantification kit. Every immunoSEQ 96-well plate was sequenced on a dedicated single-read 150-cycle Illumina NextSeq 550 flow cell. Concerning the study's data processing: The immunoSEQ output contained only junctional sequences without quality scores, so filtering could not match that applied to full-length reads. To assign V/J genes and CDR3, sequences were annotated using PyIR, a Python wrapper for IgBLAST v1.9, with IMGT germline references. Reads with weak V/J assignments (E-value above 1e-6), missing CDR3, stop codons, out-of-frame junctions, or ambiguous translated residues were removed. A V3J clonotype was defined by an identical inferred V gene, J gene, and CDR3 amino acid sequence. To compute the percentage overlap between repertoires, the number of shared unique clonotypes was divided by the size of the smaller repertoire. Richness of each repertoire was evaluated using RTK rarefaction, the Chao1 estimator, and Recon v2.1 estimates of unobserved clonotypes. OLGA was used to compute generation probabilities for all TCRbeta clonotypes that the gDNA method yielded from a few donors. TCRdb's version of the immuneACCESS table is confined to in-frame rearrangements and falls short of the full clone set. An unresolved V gene accounts for under half of the shortfall where checked; the remainder is of unknown origin. V and J calls and clone size come straight from that table; D and trimming were deduced from the DNA. For this sample there are around 550,000 clones; 90% to 96% appear just once. The ten largest make up roughly 0.06% of the sample.

The donors were healthy, HIV-negative adults with no recently reported acute infections or vaccinations. Only Caucasian adults living in Nashville, Tennessee, USA were represented among the donors. CD4+ T cells were enriched by magnetic negative selection, after which naive cells were positively selected on CD45RA and the negative fraction was taken as the memory subset. After blood collection by leukapheresis, PBMCs were isolated using Ficoll-Histopaque density gradient centrifugation and then cryopreserved in the vapor phase of liquid nitrogen. Analytical flow cytometry was used to check the purity and quantity of every magnetically sorted T cell population. Each sorted fraction had its genomic DNA isolated and then quantified by UV absorbance on a Nanodrop 2000c. Details on this clone: No antigen is known for it. Within one base of it there is no much larger clone, and no base qualities were kept.

The study at large found these results: Sharing across several donors was observed for approximately 4.6% of naive CD4, over 3% of naive CD8, about 2.3% of memory CD4, and around 0.4% of memory CD8 clonotypes. Compared with non-shared clonotypes, clonotypes shared by all four sorted-subset donors had higher generation probabilities. The genetic and exposure-history diversity represented was limited by the small number of donors. Pairwise subsampling led to the expectation that sequencing depth would affect the degree of clonotype sharing among donors. Sampling was limited to blood, and TCR repertoires in tissue likely differ from TCR repertoires in blood. Even with the large sequencing depth, rarefaction of the sorted-subset datasets indicated that sequencing was incomplete. Naive subsets generally had larger estimated clonotype richness than memory subsets.

Germline trimming amounts to 5 bases on V and 5 bases on J, with 4 as the count of junction bases outside the gene matches. The germline V gene (reference sequence) specifies SEHNR as CDR1 and FQNEAQ as CDR2. The CDR3 sequence holds 14 residues, the cysteine and phenylalanine included. Just CDR3 DNA is preserved here, 42 bases in frame from base 1. The chain was built from TRBV7-9 and TRBJ1-5, with TRBD1 matching 9 junction bases. The sequence was collected from a woman aged 25 to 39 in good health. Sequenced sample: naive CD4+ T cells sorted from blood. This specimen's cell subset or site label, interpreted: CD45RA+ positively selected. The CDR3 sequence is CASSRTGDYQPQHF. The nucleotide sequence reads as follows: TGTGCCAGCAGCCGGACAGGGGATTATCAGCCCCAGCATTTT.